This T cell receptor (beta chain) was sequenced for a study of blood T cells in healthy people across ages. Whole-study findings and limits: Donors of long life had a larger count of naive CD4+ cells and greater diversity than aged donors.

PCR was performed a second time for roughly 7 to 11 cycles using a sample-barcoded 5' primer and a J-beta primer mix. TCRdb redid the calling of the 5' RACE reads with MiXCR, one entry per CDR3 protein. Among over 1,500,000 distinct CDR3 sequences listed, more than 35% were seen once. CDR1 is SGHRS, CDR2 YFSETQ, per germline. The CDR3 runs 14 residues. J was trimmed by 6 bases and V by 2 bases; bases with no gene match: 3. This clonotype was seen just once. The antigen remains undetermined. The sequenced sample consisted of blood. The receptor comes from a human donor in good health. V is TRBV5-1 and J is TRBJ1-1; 11 bases agree with TRBD1. The CDR3 region has the DNA TGCGCCAGCAGCTTCAGGACAGGGGGCTCTGAAGCTTTCTTT. Translated: CASSFRTGGSEAFF.